This note documents a single T cell receptor beta chain sequence. Using immunoSEQ multiplex PCR, the repertoire was profiled, and TCRdb retains in-frame clones only, with some absent. The sample lists roughly 90,000 clones, 91% occurring once. The ends lost 7 bases at V and 5 bases at J; junction bases unmatched: 7. Germline V gives CDR1 MDHEN, CDR2 SYDVKM. The CDR3 consists of 15 residues. The data were obtained in a study of T cell changes during pregnancy in multiple sclerosis. This TCR was recovered from a female donor with multiple sclerosis, enrolled in a pregnancy study. V gene TRBV28 combines with J gene TRBJ2-4; 11 bases map to TRBD2. The sample consisted of peripheral blood, taken before pregnancy. The CDR3 reads CASKLAGGGQNIQYF. DNA of the CDR3: TGTGCCAGCAAGCTAGCGGGAGGCGGGCAAAACATTCAGTACTTC.